Each of the 29 T cell receptor beta chains below was sequenced from the same sample in a study of post-analysis software for immune sequencing data. TCR beta cDNA libraries had unique molecular identifiers. TCRdb re-called the PCR reads through MiXCR, storing one row per CDR3 protein. The sample records approximately 730,000 distinct CDR3 sequences, 25% to 30% being singletons. No antigen has been assigned to these receptors. Study conclusions and caveats: With TRBV5-6, TRBV5-1 and TRBV20-1 included, a handful of TRBV segments were more frequent in patients than in controls.

The sample was blood. The receptors stem from a girl aged 10 to 17 with multiple sclerosis.

A single count supports this clonotype. The chain combines TRBV9 with TRBJ2-1; TRBD1 agrees at 7 bases. Trimming cost V 0 bases and J 3 bases; bases outside gene matches: 3. The germline gives CDR1 SGDLS, CDR2 YYNGEE. This CDR3 spans 15 amino acids. CDR3 sequence: CASSVGGGIYNEQFF. The CDR3 bases are TGTGCCAGCAGCGTAGGAGGGGGCATCTACAATGAGCAGTTCTTC.

This clonotype has a handful of counts. The junction does not match germline at one end; this may be a read error. The gene calls are TRBV24-1 and TRBJ2-3, with TRBD1 matching 7 bases. This CDR3 spans 13 amino acids. CDR1 and CDR2 from the germline V gene are KGHDR and SFDVKD. The CDR3 is CAISDWTGEGQYF. The CDR3, as DNA: TGTGCCATCAGTGACTGGACAGGCGAAGGGCAGTATTTT.

This clonotype turned up a few times. The chain has TRBV19 and TRBJ1-1; possibly TRBD1 for D (5 bases). V lost 4 bases, J lost 4 bases, and 10 bases lay in between. Germline V CDR1 and CDR2: LNHDA, SQIVND (reference sequence). This CDR3 has 13 amino acids. The CDR3 DNA reads as TGTGCCAGTAGTACGGGAAGGGGCACTGAAGCTTTCTTT. Translating gives CASSTGRGTEAFF.

Worth noting for this clonotype: This is likely a read error, given that the CDR3 carries no conserved phenylalanine or tryptophan at its end. V gene TRBV6-1 combines with J gene TRBJ2-6; weak D call: TRBD2 (5 bases). In germline, CDR1 is MNHNS, CDR2 SASEGT. Trimming took 11 bases from V and 1 from J, leaving 15 bases between them. The CDR3 contains 15 residues. The CDR3 DNA reads TGTGCCCTCCGGGCGGGCGGTTCTGGGGCCAACGTCCTGACTTGC. Residues: CALRAGGSGANVLTC.

This clonotype was detected a few times. The chain is built from TRBV9 and TRBJ1-6, with D maybe TRBD1 (5 bases). V was cut by 0 bases and J by 9 bases, with 13 bases left in between. The CDR3 extends over 15 amino acids. Germline CDR1 and CDR2: SGDLS and YYNGEE. CDR3 in amino acids: CASSVEPFGTSPLHF. The CDR3 DNA sequence: TGTGCCAGCAGCGTAGAGCCCTTCGGGACTTCACCCCTCCACTTT. Using reference TRBV9 and TRBJ1-6 for the parts outside the CDR3, the full variable domain is DSGVTQTPKHLITATGQRVTLRCSPRSGDLSVYWYQQSLDQGLQFLIQYYNGEERAKGNILERFSAQQFPDLHSELNLSSLELGDSALYFCASSVEPFGTSPLHFGNGTRLTVT.

The rearrangement joins TRBV20-1 to TRBJ2-1; no clear D gene. V dropped 0 bases and J dropped 0 bases, with 6 bases sitting between them. The length of the CDR3 is 14 residues. Germline CDR1 is DFQATT and CDR2 is SNEGSKA (reference sequence). The CDR3 sequence: CSARDWSSYNEQFF. The CDR3 DNA follows: TGCAGTGCTAGAGACTGGAGCTCCTACAATGAGCAGTTCTTC.

This clonotype has only a few counts. The chain employs TRBV6-2 or TRBV6-3 and TRBJ1-1; TRBD1 is a possible D gene (5 bases). Trimming cost V 3 bases and J 4 bases, with 12 bases left between them. CDR1 and CDR2 (germline): MNHEY, SVGEGT. This CDR3 comprises 14 residues. CDR3 DNA: TGTGCCAGCAGTTATGGTTGGGGCAGCACTGAAGCTTTCTTT. Residues: CASSYGWGSTEAFF.

This sequence joins TRBV27 and TRBJ2-3, with 11 bases that match TRBD2. The trim removed 2 bases at V and 0 bases at J, leaving 13 bases unmatched. Germline CDR1 and CDR2: MNHEY and SMNVEV (reference sequence). The CDR3 length is 20 residues. The CDR3: CASSLVRASGGFPSTDTQYF. CDR3 in DNA: TGTGCCAGCAGTTTAGTCAGGGCTAGCGGGGGGTTTCCTAGCACAGATACGCAGTATTTT.

This clonotype was detected a few times. This chain uses TRBV27 with TRBJ2-7, with D possibly matching TRBD1 (5 bases). The length of the CDR3 is 14 residues. V lost 2 bases and J 1 base, leaving 9 bases between the germline ends. Germline V gene lookup returns CDR1 MNHEY and CDR2 SMNVEV (reference sequence). In nucleotides, the CDR3 is TGTGCCAGCAGTTTAAGAAGGGGATCCTACGAGCAGTACTTC. Translation gives CASSLRRGSYEQYF.

The J gene is TRBJ1-1, the V gene TRBV5-1; D gene ambiguous. Germline V lookup: CDR1 SGHRS, CDR2 YFSETQ. Trimming took off 2 bases at V and 3 bases at J, with 14 bases between the two ends. This CDR3 is 15 amino acids long. The CDR3 region is CASSFQTNFDTEAFF. The CDR3 DNA reads as TGCGCCAGCAGCTTCCAAACGAACTTCGACACTGAAGCTTTCTTT.

This clonotype has just a few counts. This sequence may be a read error, since a much larger clone differs from it by one base. The chain uses TRBV6-2 or TRBV6-3 and TRBJ2-1; D is undetermined. The J call may not be correct, given that the DNA end is closer to TRBJ2-7. This CDR3 contains 10 residues. Germline loops: CDR1 MNHEY, CDR2 SVGEGT. CDR3 loop: CASSSDEQYF. The CDR3 DNA follows: TGTGCCAGCAGTTCCGACGAGCAGTACTTC.

V gene TRBV20-1 combines with J gene TRBJ2-1; 11 nucleotides match TRBD2. CDR3 size: 15 residues. Germline V gives CDR1 DFQATT, CDR2 SNEGSKA (reference sequence). V dropped 5 bases and J dropped 9; count of bases not matched to a gene: 12. The CDR3, as DNA: TGCAGTGCTGGGACTAGCGGAAGGGGTTATGGTGAGCAGTTCTTC. It translates to CSAGTSGRGYGEQFF.

This rearrangement joins TRBV5-1 to TRBJ1-2; D remains ambiguous. Trimming removed 3 bases at V and 10 bases at J, with 19 bases between. Germline V gene lookup returns CDR1 SGHRS and CDR2 YFSETQ. The CDR3 sequence is 14 residues long. The CDR3 coding sequence is TGCGCCAGCAGCTCCGCACGACGTCCGGGAGACTACACCTTC. Protein sequence: CASSSARRPGDYTF. The complete variable domain, with remaining parts taken from reference TRBV5-1 and TRBJ1-2, reads KAGVTQTPRYLIKTRGQQVTLSCSPISGHRSVSWYQQTPGQGLQFLFEYFSETQRNKGNFPGRFSGRQFSNSRSEMNVSTLELGDSALYLCASSSARRPGDYTFGSGTRLTVV.

The chain has TRBV27 and TRBJ2-7; 12 positions agree with TRBD2. This CDR3 has 16 amino acids. The V segment lost 7 bases and the J segment 6 bases; nucleotides outside the gene matches: 13. CDR1 is MNHEY and CDR2 is SMNVEV in the germline V gene (reference sequence). For the CDR3, the DNA is TGTGCCAGCACCCCGAGAGCTAGCGGGAGGGCCCGCGAGCAGTACTTC. Amino acids: CASTPRASGRAREQYF.

The rearrangement joins TRBV28 to TRBJ2-1, with D perhaps assigned TRBD1 or TRBD2 (5 bases each). The CDR3 has 15 amino acids. With 8 bases removed from V and 4 bases from J, the gap between germline ends came to 18 bases. Germline CDR1 and CDR2: MDHEN and SYDVKM. In DNA form, the CDR3 reads TGTGCCAGCCCGCCCGGGGCACTGATTTACAATGAGCAGTTCTTC. Its protein is CASPPGALIYNEQFF.

The CDR3 sequence is CAISLGLAEGVSGELFF. DNA for the CDR3: TGTGCCATCAGTCTAGGATTAGCGGAGGGGGTCTCCGGGGAGCTGTTTTTT. The rearrangement joins TRBV10-3 to TRBJ2-2; D tentatively fits TRBD1 or TRBD2 (6 bases each). Trimming took off 5 bases at V and 6 bases at J, with 22 bases between the two ends. Per the germline V gene, CDR1 is ENHRY and CDR2 is SYGVKD. CDR3 length: 17 residues.

This clonotype has more than one count but fewer than ten. The V call is TRBV6-5, the J call TRBJ2-1, with D possibly being TRBD2 (7 bases). V was clipped by 9 bases and J by 7 bases, with 22 bases between them. The CDR3 runs to 15 residues. Germline CDR1 MNHEY, CDR2 SVGAGI. The CDR3 DNA reads TGTGCCAGTAAACCTTCGCGGGGGCCAGTTAATGAGCAGTTCTTC. Amino acid sequence: CASKPSRGPVNEQFF.

The CDR3 DNA reads as TGTGCCAGCAGCTTAGCACAGGGGGCGTGGGCCACTGAAGCTTTCTTT. It yields the protein CASSLAQGAWATEAFF. V gene TRBV7-2 combines with J gene TRBJ1-1, with 9 bases aligning to TRBD1. J was trimmed by 4 bases and V by 0 bases; bases with no gene match: 6. This CDR3 comprises 16 residues. Germline loops: CDR1 SGHTA, CDR2 FQGNSA.

The chain couples TRBV27 to TRBJ1-2, with 9 bases matching TRBD1. The CDR3 has 15 amino acids. After removal of 2 bases from V and 6 bases from J, the junction contained 7 bases not matched to a gene. CDR1 is MNHEY, CDR2 SMNVEV, per germline (reference sequence). CDR3 region: CASSLTGQGPNGYTF. CDR3 coding DNA: TGTGCCAGCAGTTTAACAGGACAGGGGCCCAATGGCTACACCTTC.

This clonotype was observed a handful of times. The rearrangement joins TRBV6-1 to TRBJ1-5; D remains ambiguous. The CDR3 consists of 14 residues. Germline CDR1 is MNHNS and CDR2 is SASEGT. The V and J ends lost 4 bases and 0 bases respectively, with 7 bases between them. CDR3 region: CASSVLPSNQPQHF. The DNA of the CDR3 is TGTGCCAGCAGTGTACTTCCTAGCAATCAGCCCCAGCATTTT.

This clonotype was seen a few times. The chain uses TRBV20-1 and TRBJ2-3, with TRBD2 identical over 7 bases. Germline CDR1 and CDR2: DFQATT and SNEGSKA (reference sequence). This CDR3 region has 15 residues. V was clipped by 0 bases and J by 4 bases; unmatched bases: 7. CDR3 sequence (DNA): TGCAGTGCTAGAGATTGGGCGGGAGTGTCAGATACGCAGTATTTT. This encodes CSARDWAGVSDTQYF.

This clonotype was seen repeatedly, ten times or more. CDR3 sequence: CASSASRDTQYF. The DNA of the CDR3 is TGTGCCAGCAGCGCTTCCCGGGATACGCAGTATTTT. The V and J genes are TRBV11-2 and TRBJ2-3; no firm D call. CDR1 and CDR2 from the germline V gene are SGHAT and FQNNGV. The CDR3 loop spans 12 amino acids. The V and J ends lost 5 bases and 6 bases respectively, with 9 bases between them.

The DNA of the CDR3 is TGTGCCAGCAGTTACGCTCCGGGAACCTCTGGAAACACCATATATTTT. Its translation: CASSYAPGTSGNTIYF. The J gene is TRBJ1-3, the V gene TRBV6-5; D remains ambiguous. CDR3 length: 16 amino acids. Germline V lookup: CDR1 MNHEY, CDR2 SVGAGI. The germline V and J ends were trimmed by 2 bases and 0 bases, with 11 bases remaining between them.

The J gene is TRBJ2-3, the V gene TRBV29-1; D possibly uses TRBD1 or TRBD2 (5 bases each). V gave up 6 bases and J gave up 4 bases, with 17 bases separating them. Germline V CDR1 and CDR2: SQVTM, ANQGSEA. CDR3 length equals 14 residues. The DNA of the CDR3 is TGCAGCGTCAAGTGGGCAGGGAGCGCAGATACGCAGTATTTT. It codes for CSVKWAGSADTQYF.

The chain links TRBV20-1 to TRBJ1-5, with 9 bases that match TRBD1. The CDR3 sequence is 15 residues long. Germline V gene sequence: CDR1 DFQATT, CDR2 SNEGSKA (reference sequence). The junction had 7 bases not matched to a gene; V was cut back by 1 base and J by 6 bases. CDR3 protein: CSARGRQGESQPQHF. In DNA form, the CDR3 reads TGCAGTGCTAGAGGCCGACAGGGGGAAAGTCAGCCCCAGCATTTT.

The rearrangement joins TRBV7-8 to TRBJ2-3, with 7 nucleotides matching TRBD2. This CDR3 contains 16 residues. Per the germline V gene, CDR1 is SGHVS and CDR2 is FQNEAQ. Trimming took 5 bases from V and 6 from J; bases not matched to a gene: 14. CDR3 residues: CASSTRRGLRSDTQYF. The CDR3, as DNA: TGTGCCAGCAGCACCCGGAGGGGACTACGGTCGGATACGCAGTATTTT. Full variable domain (outside the CDR3, taken from reference TRBV7-8 and TRBJ2-3): GAGVSQSPRYKVAKRGQDVALRCDPISGHVSLFWYQQALGQGPEFLTYFQNEAQLDKSGLPSDRFFAERPEGSVSTLKIQRTQQEDSAVYLCASSTRRGLRSDTQYFGPGTRLTVL.

The rearrangement joins TRBV29-1 to TRBJ1-1, with D uncertain. Between the trimmed V and J ends, which lost 7 bases and 0 bases, there was a span of 9 bases. The CDR3 covers 12 residues. Germline values: CDR1 SQVTM, CDR2 ANQGSEA. CDR3 sequence (DNA): TGCAGCGGATCGGGAGTGAACACTGAAGCTTTCTTT. Translated, it gives CSGSGVNTEAFF.

The chain is built from TRBV28 and TRBJ2-6, with D maybe TRBD1 (6 bases). Germline lookup yields CDR1 MDHEN and CDR2 SYDVKM. Trimming shortened V by 4 bases and J by 2 bases, and 12 bases separated the two germline ends. This CDR3 spans 16 amino acids. CDR3 protein: CASSSNPGAGANVLTF. DNA of the CDR3: TGTGCCAGCAGTTCAAATCCAGGGGCTGGGGCCAACGTCCTGACTTTC.

This clonotype appeared a single time. The junction differs from germline at one of its ends, possibly a read error. The V and J genes are TRBV20-1 and TRBJ1-5; 7 bases line up with TRBD1. Germline CDR1 is DFQATT and CDR2 is SNEGSKA (reference sequence). The CDR3 is 12 amino acids. CDR3 in amino acids: CSANRGNQPRHF. The DNA for the CDR3 is TGCAGTGCTAACAGGGGCAATCAGCCCCGGCATTTT.